This T cell receptor (beta chain) emerged from a study of OX40 agonist ivuxolimab in advanced cancers. Concerning the study at large: Ivuxolimab was an agonistic, fully human IgG2 monoclonal antibody directed against OX40 (CD134), a costimulatory receptor. Intravenous ivuxolimab was administered to patients every 2 weeks at six dose levels: 0.01, 0.1, 0.3, 1.5, 3 and 10 mg/kg. Of the 50 to 55 patients in dose escalation, about 20 had hepatocellular carcinoma, about 15 had melanoma, 9 had renal cell carcinoma and 9 had head and neck cancer. In the dose-escalation cohort, 82.7% of patients were male, and the mean age was roughly 60 years with a range of about 20 to 80. Patients were allowed to have had prior anti-PD-1, anti-PD-L1 or anti-CTLA-4 therapy, and roughly 40% of the dose-escalation patients had been treated with checkpoint inhibitors. Partial responses were achieved by three dose-escalation patients, of whom one had hepatocellular carcinoma and two had cutaneous melanoma. The purpose of peripheral TCRbeta sequencing was to test whether ivuxolimab changed TCR sequence diversity and led to clonal T-cell expansion. The paper reports the monotherapy dose-escalation portion (N of about 51 patients) of the phase I ivuxolimab trial. What the authors observed across the whole study: Low levels of normalized T-cell clonal expansion were also seen in some patients who did not respond. Partial responders in the 0.1-3.0 mg/kg groups had among the lowest normalized peripheral clonal expansion, especially among CD8+ T cells. After ivuxolimab, expanded clones were on average more numerous among CD8+ T cells than among CD4+ T cells. Which antigens the clonally expanded peripheral T cells were specific for was not determined. At doses of 0.1 to 3.0 mg/kg, clonal expansion of both CD4+ and CD8+ blood T cells was observed from baseline to week 6.

Patients with autoimmune disease history or receiving systemic immunosuppression were excluded from the trial. Peripheral blood for TCR sequencing was collected from all dose cohorts at baseline, on cycle 4 day 1, and on cycle 7 day 1. The samples were drawn from a first-in-human, open-label, multicenter phase I dose-escalation trial of ivuxolimab. Adults with locally advanced or metastatic melanoma, renal cell carcinoma, hepatocellular carcinoma or head and neck squamous cell carcinoma were enrolled in the trial. Before TCR sequencing, CD4+ T cells and CD8+ T cells from peripheral blood were sorted into separate populations. CDR1 and CDR2 are drawn from the germline V gene: SGHAT, FQNNGV. Counted from cysteine to phenylalanine, this CDR3 has 13 amino acids. The only DNA kept is the CDR3, 39 bases in frame from the first base. Trimming at the junction amounts to 3 bases on V and 4 bases on J, and the germline ends lie 9 bases apart.

Details on this clone: No cognate antigen has been identified for it. No per-base quality is available; no much larger clone lies one base away.

Genomic DNA was extracted from sorted cells for sequencing of the TCRbeta CDR3 region. The immunoSEQ Assay was used to sequence the TCRbeta CDR3 regions. Imported from immuneACCESS, the table was reduced by TCRdb to in-frame sequences with V and J called. These copies leave out some clones; in studies compared against another copy, an unresolved V gene accounts for under half, and the cause of the remainder is not known. For this sample the table gives around 27,000 clones, of which over 75% were detected only once. The ten largest account for roughly 22% of the sample. This receptor chain uses TRBV11-2 and TRBJ2-5; the D gene assignment is ambiguous. This specimen was CD4+ or CD8+ T cells sorted from blood, taken in a trial of the OX40 agonist ivuxolimab. This receptor was taken from an adult with an advanced solid tumor such as melanoma, head and neck, liver or kidney cancer. The DNA sequence is TGTGCCAGCAGCTTGATACTGGGAGAGACCCAGTACTTC. Its translation reads: CASSLILGETQYF.